The rows below give T cell receptor beta chains drawn from one sample of a study of blood T cell repertoires in COVID-19. Data came from immunoSEQ multiplex PCR; TCRdb stores just in-frame clones and leaves some out. The table records a few hundred thousand clones, 80% to 85% of them present only once. The sequenced material came from peripheral blood. The receptors were sampled from a young woman with acute or convalescent COVID-19. The CDR3 runs from the conserved cysteine through the conserved F or W. The D gene is left open where the match is weak. Size is omitted from some rows. Given values are once, few, many or a class for expanded clones.

v_gene	abundance	d_gene	j_gene	CDR3aa	CDR3nt
TRBV7-6	-	TRBD1	TRBJ2-2	CASSPTGANTGELFF	TGTGCCAGCAGCCCAACAGGGGCGAACACCGGGGAGCTGTTTTTT
TRBV28	-	-	TRBJ2-1	CASSLFTTGMAYNEQFF	TGTGCCAGCAGTTTATTTACCACAGGGATGGCATACAATGAGCAGTTCTTC
TRBV27	-	-	TRBJ1-5	CASSLWGGRGGGNQPQHF	TGTGCCAGCAGCCTATGGGGGGGGAGGGGAGGAGGTAATCAGCCCCAGCATTTT
TRBV30	-	-	TRBJ2-3	CAWSSPLGRIDTQYF	TGTGCCTGGAGTTCCCCTCTCGGGAGAATAGATACGCAGTATTTT
TRBV10-2	-	TRBD2	TRBJ2-2	CASRTGTSGRRGTGELFF	TGCGCCAGCAGAACCGGGACTAGCGGGAGACGGGGCACCGGGGAGCTGTTTTTT
TRBV18	few	-	TRBJ2-2	CASSYTEGSGELFF	TGTGCCAGCTCATACACAGAAGGCTCCGGGGAGCTGTTTTTT
TRBV3-1/TRBV3-2	-	-	TRBJ2-5	CASSQGGAPRGSETQYF	TGTGCCAGCAGCCAAGGGGGAGCTCCCCGAGGATCAGAGACCCAGTACTTC
TRBV19	-	-	TRBJ2-2	CASSTQGNTGELFF	TGTGCCAGTAGTACACAGGGAAACACCGGGGAGCTGTTTTTT
TRBV28	once	TRBD2	TRBJ2-7	CASTTSGVAGEGAYEQYF	TGTGCCAGCACTACAAGCGGGGTAGCGGGAGAAGGTGCCTACGAGCAGTACTTC
TRBV6-5	-	TRBD1	TRBJ2-5	CASRGTGRETQYF	TGTGCCAGCAGGGGGACAGGGAGGGAGACCCAGTACTTC
TRBV19	-	-	TRBJ2-2	CASSSRVGTGELFF	TGTGCCAGTAGTAGCAGGGTCGGCACCGGGGAGCTGTTTTTT
TRBV30	-	TRBD1	TRBJ2-7	CAWGEIGTGGNEQYF	TGTGCCTGGGGAGAAATAGGGACAGGGGGGAACGAGCAGTACTTC
TRBV18	-	-	TRBJ1-5	CASSPQGGNQPQHF	TGTGCCAGCTCACCACAGGGGGGCAATCAGCCCCAGCATTTT
TRBV7-2	-	TRBD2	TRBJ2-1	CASSLVGIGLAGPNEQFF	TGTGCCAGCAGCTTAGTAGGGATCGGACTAGCGGGTCCCAATGAGCAGTTCTTC
TRBV6-2/TRBV6-3	-	TRBD2	TRBJ2-7	CASSAPKTSGRRLPYEQYF	TGTGCCAGCAGTGCCCCTAAGACTAGCGGGAGACGACTACCCTACGAGCAGTACTTC
TRBV7-3	-	-	TRBJ2-1	CASSLTGPGEQFF	TGTGCCAGCAGCTTAACCGGACCGGGGGAGCAGTTCTTC